These T cell receptor beta chains were read from a single sample in a study of blood T cells in healthy people across ages. One entry per CDR3 protein, called by TCRdb with MiXCR from the 5' RACE reads. The sample contains 1.5 million to 2 million distinct CDR3 sequences, 28% of which appear only once. The sequenced material came from blood. All receptors come from a woman in her twenties or thirties in good health. CDR3s include the opening cysteine and the closing phenylalanine or tryptophan. A D gene is named only where the DNA matches it firmly. Size tells how often a clone was seen (once, few, many) or the class of an expanded clone, and some rows leave it out.

few	17	TRBD2	TRBV29-1	TRBJ2-2	CSVEGTSYMQFTGELFF	TGCAGCGTTGAGGGGACTAGCTATATGCAGTTCACCGGGGAGCTGTTTTTT
.	16	TRBD2	TRBV7-2	TRBJ2-3	CASSPRASGSSDTQYF	TGTGCCAGCAGCCCAAGGGCTAGCGGGAGTTCAGATACGCAGTATTTT
.	16	.	TRBV6-6	TRBJ2-2	CASSYSRSTNTGELFF	TGTGCCAGCAGTTACTCGCGGTCAACGAACACCGGGGAGCTGTTTTTT
.	12	TRBD1	TRBV20-1	TRBJ2-7	CSAARTGYEQYF	TGCAGTGCCGCCCGGACAGGCTACGAGCAGTACTTC
.	13	.	TRBV20-1	TRBJ1-6	CSARPGGNSPLHF	TGCAGTGCTAGACCGGGGGGGAATTCACCCCTCCACTTT
few	13	.	TRBV5-6	TRBJ1-2	CASSLRGGDGYTF	TGTGCCAGCAGTTTGAGGGGGGGCGATGGCTACACCTTC
many	15	TRBD1	TRBV12-3/TRBV12-4	TRBJ2-5	CASSANSGGGETQYF	TGTGCCAGCAGCGCAAACTCAGGGGGCGGAGAGACCCAGTACTTC
few	16	.	TRBV6-2/TRBV6-3	TRBJ1-1	CASSYPGYGGGTEAFF	TGTGCCAGCAGCTACCCGGGGTACGGGGGAGGTACTGAAGCTTTCTTT
many	15	.	TRBV12-3/TRBV12-4	TRBJ2-1	CASSLVPSGASDQFF	TGTGCCAGCAGTTTAGTGCCCTCTGGGGCATCCGACCAGTTCTTC
many	14	TRBD1	TRBV5-1	TRBJ1-5	CASSKGTDDQPQHF	TGCGCCAGCAGCAAAGGGACAGATGATCAGCCCCAGCATTTT
.	13	.	TRBV29-1	TRBJ2-5	CSVVTGIQETQYF	TGCAGCGTTGTCACAGGAATCCAAGAGACCCAGTACTTC
many	12	.	TRBV20-1	TRBJ2-7	CSATVENYEQYF	TGCAGTGCTACCGTTGAGAACTACGAGCAGTACTTC
few	15	.	TRBV5-1	TRBJ2-6	CASSLDMSGANVLTF	TGCGCCAGCAGCTTAGACATGTCTGGGGCCAACGTCCTGACTTTC
.	16	.	TRBV28	TRBJ2-3	CASSSGLRGITDTQYF	TGTGCCAGCAGCTCGGGGTTACGGGGGATCACAGATACGCAGTATTTT
many	14	.	TRBV4-2	TRBJ1-6	CASSQSRTLLPLHF	TGTGCCAGCAGCCAAAGCAGGACGCTGCTCCCCCTCCACTTT
.	13	.	TRBV20-1	TRBJ2-2	CSAREGRTGELFF	TGCAGTGCTAGAGAGGGACGAACCGGGGAGCTGTTTTTT
few	16	TRBD1	TRBV15	TRBJ2-5	CATSRDRTGEFETQYF	TGTGCCACCAGCAGAGACCGGACAGGGGAGTTTGAGACCCAGTACTTC
.	12	.	TRBV28	TRBJ1-6	CASSSQVSPLHF	TGTGCCAGCAGTAGTCAGGTCTCACCCCTCCACTTT
.	13	.	TRBV24-1	TRBJ2-3	CATSDSGSDTQYF	TGTGCCACCAGTGATTCCGGTTCAGATACGCAGTATTTT
many	14	.	TRBV5-5	TRBJ2-7	CASSPADSAYEQYF	TGTGCCAGCAGCCCCGCGGATTCGGCGTACGAGCAGTACTTC
few	11	.	TRBV7-9	TRBJ1-1	CASKASREAFF	TGTGCCAGCAAGGCTTCCCGCGAAGCTTTCTTT
few	17	.	TRBV29-1	TRBJ2-1	CSVVTFPRTKLANEQFF	TGCAGCGTTGTAACATTTCCCCGGACCAAGCTTGCCAATGAGCAGTTCTTC
few	13	.	TRBV12-3/TRBV12-4	TRBJ2-1	CASSYRSYNEQFF	TGTGCCAGCAGTTACCGATCCTACAATGAGCAGTTCTTC
.	15	TRBD1	TRBV2	TRBJ1-4	CASSARGQANEKLFF	TGTGCCAGCAGTGCGCGGGGACAGGCTAATGAAAAACTGTTTTTT
.	14	TRBD1	TRBV6-5	TRBJ1-1	CASSPDRGPGEAFF	TGTGCCAGCAGCCCCGACAGGGGGCCGGGTGAAGCTTTCTTT
few	15	.	TRBV3-1	TRBJ1-2	CASSQEFSSAYGYTF	TGTGCCAGCAGCCAAGAGTTCAGCAGCGCCTATGGCTACACCTTC
few	14	TRBD1	TRBV7-2	TRBJ1-2	CASSRTGTGVGYTF	TGTGCCAGCAGCCGAACCGGGACAGGGGTCGGCTACACCTTC
many	14	.	TRBV9	TRBJ2-1	CASSVQDGLNEQFF	TGTGCCAGCAGCGTACAGGACGGCTTAAATGAGCAGTTCTTC
.	13	.	TRBV5-1	TRBJ1-2	CASRMDLNYGYTF	TGCGCCAGCAGAATGGACCTAAACTATGGCTACACCTTC
few	13	.	TRBV7-2	TRBJ2-5	CASLPARTGTQYF	TGTGCCAGCCTTCCCGCTCGAACGGGAACCCAGTACTTC
few	11	.	TRBV7-9	TRBJ2-5	CASISAETQYF	TGTGCCAGCATCTCCGCCGAGACCCAGTACTTC
few	17	TRBD2	TRBV11-2	TRBJ2-3	CASSRPLAGTSTDTQYF	TGTGCCAGCAGCCGTCCCCTAGCGGGGACCTCCACAGATACGCAGTATTTT
.	14	.	TRBV27	TRBJ2-7	CASSERVGGYEQYF	TGTGCCAGCAGTGAGCGGGTGGGCGGCTACGAGCAGTACTTC
once	15	.	TRBV3-1	TRBJ2-3	CASSQDRESTDTQYF	TGTGCCAGCAGCCAAGACAGGGAAAGCACAGATACGCAGTATTTT